A selection of T cell receptor beta chains follows, all from one sample in a study of T cell changes during pregnancy in multiple sclerosis. The table came from immunoSEQ multiplex PCR; TCRdb's copy has only in-frame clones and leaves some out. The repertoire has about 92,000 clones, approximately 92% of them found once; the top ten carry roughly 2.7%. This specimen consisted of peripheral blood, obtained in the first trimester of pregnancy. These receptors all come from a female donor with multiple sclerosis, enrolled in a pregnancy study. Both conserved end residues are part of each CDR3. D genes are given only for firm matches. Rows may omit the clone size; those that give it use once, few, many or a size class.

TGTGCCAGCACCCCTGGCGTTTCGGGGAACTATGGCTACACCTTC	CASTPGVSGNYGYTF	TRBV9	TRBJ1-2	once	.
TGTGCCAGCAGTTTACAAGCAAAGAGCTCCTACGAGCAGTACTTC	CASSLQAKSSYEQYF	TRBV27	TRBJ2-7	.	.
TGTGCCAGCAGCCCCAGGGGCGGGACAGTAAATCAGCCCCAGCATTTT	CASSPRGGTVNQPQHF	TRBV4-2	TRBJ1-5	.	TRBD1
TGTGCCAGTAGTCTCCCGACCGGGGAGCTGTTTTTT	CASSLPTGELFF	TRBV19	TRBJ2-2	.	.
TGTGCCAGCAGTTACTCGGGCAGGGGCTACGAGCAGTACTTC	CASSYSGRGYEQYF	TRBV6-5	TRBJ2-7	.	.
TGTGCCAGCAGCCCGGAGGGCCGAAGCAGTACGCAGTATTTT	CASSPEGRSSTQYF	TRBV2	TRBJ2-3	.	.
TGTGCCATCAGTGAGTCTGCCTACGCCTACGAGCAGTACTTC	CAISESAYAYEQYF	TRBV10-3	TRBJ2-7	.	.
TGTGCCAGCAGTCTATGGTCCCGGGCAGATACGCAGTATTTT	CASSLWSRADTQYF	TRBV27	TRBJ2-3	.	.
TGTGCCATCAGTGAGGATCGGGGTGTGAGAAACATTCAGTACTTC	CAISEDRGVRNIQYF	TRBV10-3	TRBJ2-4	once	.
TGTGCCAGCAGTAAAGACCCCGGGATAGGGGATACGCAGTATTTT	CASSKDPGIGDTQYF	TRBV5-4	TRBJ2-3	once	.
TGTGCCAGTACCCCTGGGGCAGGGGTCCAATACGAGCAGTACTTC	CASTPGAGVQYEQYF	TRBV19	TRBJ2-7	.	.
TGTGCCAGCAGCCCAACGATGGGCGGGAGGAACTCCTACAATGAGCAGTTCTTC	CASSPTMGGRNSYNEQFF	TRBV9	TRBJ2-1	.	TRBD2
TGTGCCAGCAGCTTGGGCAGGGTCTTCACTGAAGCTTTCTTT	CASSLGRVFTEAFF	TRBV5-4	TRBJ1-1	.	.
TGTGCCAGCAGCGCGGACAGGGCTGGGGCCAACGTCCTGACTTTC	CASSADRAGANVLTF	TRBV7-2	TRBJ2-6	.	TRBD1
TGTGCCAGCAGTTTACGTAGTGAGCAGTTCTTC	CASSLRSEQFF	TRBV28	TRBJ2-1	.	.
TGCGCCAGCAGCGCCCAGGACAGGAAGACTGAAGCTTTCTTT	CASSAQDRKTEAFF	TRBV4-1	TRBJ1-1	.	TRBD1
TGCGCCAGCAGCTTCCAGGGTGGCGGCACTGAAGCTTTCTTT	CASSFQGGGTEAFF	TRBV5-1	TRBJ1-1	.	.
TGTGCCAGCAGACACAGGGATGGCTACACCTTC	CASRHRDGYTF	TRBV27	TRBJ1-2	.	.
TGTGCCAGCAGCCTCCCTGGTAGGGGGGAGGGGGGCAATGAGCAGTTCTTC	CASSLPGRGEGGNEQFF	TRBV7-9	TRBJ2-1	once	.
TGTGCCAGCAGCCAAGGACGGGGGCTAGCGGGGGGCGAGCAGTACTTC	CASSQGRGLAGGEQYF	TRBV4-2	TRBJ2-7	.	TRBD2
TGTGCCACCAGCAGAGATGGCGGAAATCAGCCCCAGCATTTT	CATSRDGGNQPQHF	TRBV15	TRBJ1-5	.	.
TGTGCCAGCAGCTTAGGCCCCTCGACAAATGCCTACGAGCAGTACTTC	CASSLGPSTNAYEQYF	TRBV7-6	TRBJ2-7	.	.
TGTGCCAGCAGCTCCACGGCGTGGGAGGGCCTCTACCATCCAGATACGCAGTATTTT	CASSSTAWEGLYHPDTQYF	TRBV7-9	TRBJ2-3	.	TRBD2